The subject of this entry is one T cell receptor (beta chain). Measured with immunoSEQ multiplex PCR; TCRdb has only the in-frame clones, and not every one. The top ten clones hold less than 45% of a sample with some 74,000 clones, 83% of them seen once. CDR1 is MNHEY and CDR2 is SVGAGI in the germline V gene. The CDR3 spans 15 residues. Trimming left V 5 bases short and J 6 bases short, with 17 bases between. These data are taken from a study of blood T cell repertoires in COVID-19. On the study more broadly: The analysed material was cDNA or gDNA that came from T cells, B-cell-depleted T cells, or PBMCs.

The TCR comes from an older man with acute or convalescent COVID-19. The chain is built from TRBV6-5 and TRBJ1-5, with a weak D call TRBD1 (6 bases). Sequenced material: peripheral blood. The CDR3 bases are TGTGCCAGCAGTCGCGACCGGAGAGGGGGTCAGCCCCAGCATTTT. It yields the protein CASSRDRRGGQPQHF.